Below, one T cell receptor (beta chain) is given with its context. This clone has only a few counts. Its antigen specificity is not known. The sequence runs out 3 residues before the end of the CDR3; the remainder is reconstructed from the germline J gene. The CDR1 and CDR2 encoded by the germline V gene are KGHSH and LQKENI. V ends up 2 bases short and J 6 bases short, with an unmatched junction base count of 7. Inclusive of the bounding cysteine and phenylalanine, the CDR3 is 15 residues long. Shown are 36 bases from within the CDR3, in frame from base 1. Most of the CVID patients and most of the healthy controls were of Caucasian heritage. Heparinized peripheral whole blood samples of about 5 to 9 ml were collected from each donor. Genomic DNA from adults with common variable immune deficiency (CVID) and from healthy adult controls was used to sequence TCRbeta CDR3 repertoires. The control group comprised 22 healthy adult volunteers, about 12 female and approximately ten male, aged 23 to 66 years with a mean age of roughly 32. Diluted blood was subjected to density centrifugation over Hypaque 1077 or Ficoll-Paque for isolation of peripheral blood mononuclear cells. Genomic DNA was obtained from unsorted mononuclear cells through either Qiagen column purification or a centrifugation-based method.

The data are from a study of T cell clonality in common variable immunodeficiency (dated by TCRdb to 2013 to 2016). Study-wide conclusions, independent of this receptor: CVID TCRbeta sequences reportedly showed fewer deletions and N-nucleotide insertions and lacked highly modified clones with 13 or more V deletions. Fewer TCRbeta clones were shared among CVID subjects than among healthy controls (p < 0.0001). The authors noted that sequencing repertoires of T cell subpopulations would be needed to clarify what caused the increased clonality in CVID. Despite equal DNA input, controls averaged approximately 88,000 unique sequences per sample versus about 32,000 in CVID samples. Patient heterogeneity within the CVID cohort put limits on correlating repertoire features with clinical complications. Compared with healthy controls, CVID subjects showed increased TCRbeta clonality (t-test p = 0.018), a feature most characteristic of about a third of subjects.

CVID samples and control samples contributed equivalent amounts of genomic DNA as sequencing input. For every sample, a 60 bp segment covering the rearranged TCRbeta CDR3 region was amplified and then sequenced. TCRbeta amplification used the immunoSEQ assay, a bias-corrected multiplex PCR with high-throughput sequencing. The study's processing was this. Every unique nucleotide sequence was considered a clone and was annotated with V, D and J genes, copy number and frequency. Sequences were labeled productive if in frame, and non-productive if out of frame or containing stop codons. As previously described, clonality was computed from Shannon's entropy. The predicted amino acid sequences of productive clones were used to derive the mean CDR3 Kyte-Doolittle hydropathy. Hierarchical clustering of scaled V gene usage was performed with the R hclust function using Manhattan distance and complete linkage. Sharing of clones by CDR3 amino acid sequence was evaluated by resampling 12 repertoires per group over 100 rounds. Repertoires were searched for fewer than 85 published EBV-specific and about 240 published CMV-specific TCRbeta sequences. After a couple of CVID samples that produced fewer than 10,000 sequences were dropped from the analysis, around 41 CVID repertoires remained. The clones in this table, taken by TCRdb from immuneACCESS, are in-frame only. Not every clone is retained; where verified, under half of the shortfall comes from an unresolved V gene, and the cause of the rest is unknown. V and J calls and clone size are as listed in that table; D and trimming were resolved from the DNA. For this sample the table reports fewer than 70,000 clones, with no clone seen just once. 1.5% to 2% of the sample rests with the top ten.

The sequence links TRBV18 to TRBJ2-7, with 10 junctional bases fitting TRBD1. The sample was peripheral blood mononuclear cells. The source of this sequence is a person between 18 and 75 years old in good health. CDR3 reads: CASSPSRDRGPEQYF. Incomplete CDR3 DNA: TGTGCCAGCTCACCAAGTCGGGACAGGGGTCCCGAG. The variable domain in full, with residues beyond the CDR3 obtained from the reference TRBV18 and TRBJ2-7 genes, is NAGVMQNPRHLVRRRGQEARLRCSPMKGHSHVYWYRQLPEEGLKFMVYLQKENIIDESGMPKERFSAEFPKEGPSILRIQQVVRGDSAAYFCASSPSRDRGPEQYFGPGTRLTVT.